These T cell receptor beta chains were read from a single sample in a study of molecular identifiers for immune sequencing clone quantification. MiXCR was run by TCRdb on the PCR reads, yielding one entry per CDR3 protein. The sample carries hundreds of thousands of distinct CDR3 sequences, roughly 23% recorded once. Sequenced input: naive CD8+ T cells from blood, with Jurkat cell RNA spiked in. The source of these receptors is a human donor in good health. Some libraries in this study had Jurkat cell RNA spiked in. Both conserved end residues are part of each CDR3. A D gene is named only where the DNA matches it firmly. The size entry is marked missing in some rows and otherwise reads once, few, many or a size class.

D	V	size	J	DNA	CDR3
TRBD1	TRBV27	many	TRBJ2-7	TGTGCCAGCAGTGCGGACAGGGGTAGGTACGAGCAGTACTTC	CASSADRGRYEQYF
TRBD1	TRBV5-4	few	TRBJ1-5	TGTGCCAGCAGCTCTCGTAGTACAGGGGCTATTAGCAATCAGCCCCAGCATTTT	CASSSRSTGAISNQPQHF
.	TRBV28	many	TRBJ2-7	TGTGCCAGCAGTTTATATCGGGGGGCGGATGACGAGCAGTACTTC	CASSLYRGADDEQYF
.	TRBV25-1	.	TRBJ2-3	TGTGCCAGCAGTGAAGAAGGGTGGACGGGAGATACGCAGTATTTT	CASSEEGWTGDTQYF
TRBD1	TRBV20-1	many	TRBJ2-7	TGCAGTGCCGGGGGGACAGGGGGCCTCGAGCAGTACTTC	CSAGGTGGLEQYF
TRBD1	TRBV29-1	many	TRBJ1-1	TGCAGCGTTGAAGCCCTGGGACAGAGGAACACTGAAGCTTTCTTT	CSVEALGQRNTEAFF
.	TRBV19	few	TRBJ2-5	TGTGCCAGTAGTAGCCATCTTAGCGGACAAGAGACCCAGTACTTC	CASSSHLSGQETQYF
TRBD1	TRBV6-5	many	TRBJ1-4	TGTGCCAGCAGTTCCAACGACAGGGGGCGTTTTGAAAAACTGTTTTTT	CASSSNDRGRFEKLFF
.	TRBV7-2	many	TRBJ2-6	TGTGCCAGCAAAGACTTTACTGGGGCCAACGTCCTGACTTTC	CASKDFTGANVLTF
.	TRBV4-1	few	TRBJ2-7	TGCGCCAGCAGCCCCCCAAGAAGGGACGAGCAGTACTTC	CASSPPRRDEQYF
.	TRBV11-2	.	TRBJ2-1	TGTGCCAGCAGCTTAATTGGGGTCGATGAGCAGTTCTTC	CASSLIGVDEQFF
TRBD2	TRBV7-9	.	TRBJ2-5	TGTGCCAGCAGCTCACTAGCGGGGGCGGCCGAGACCCAGTACTTC	CASSSLAGAAETQYF
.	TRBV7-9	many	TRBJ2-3	TGTGCCAGCAGTCCCGAACCCGGGACGGAAAAGGCAGATACGCAGTATTTT	CASSPEPGTEKADTQYF
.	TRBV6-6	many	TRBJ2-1	TGTGCCAGCAGTAACGACACGGTCTTTTTTAATGAGCAGTTCTTC	CASSNDTVFFNEQFF
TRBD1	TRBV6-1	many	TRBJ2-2	TGTGCCAGCAGTGGTACAGGGGGCAGCGGGGAGCTGTTTTTT	CASSGTGGSGELFF
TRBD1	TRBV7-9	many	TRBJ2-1	TGTGCCAGCCCGGGACAGCTTTGGGATGAGCAGTTCTTC	CASPGQLWDEQFF
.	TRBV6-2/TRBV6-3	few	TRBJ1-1	TGTGCCAGCAGTCGCTCAGGGTGGACTGAAGCTTTCTTT	CASSRSGWTEAFF
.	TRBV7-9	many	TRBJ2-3	TGTGCCAGCTGGTCCAGGTTTAGCACAGATACGCAGTATTTT	CASWSRFSTDTQYF
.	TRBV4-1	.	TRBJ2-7	TGCGCCAGCAGCCAAAGGGTGGCCTACGAGCAGTACTTC	CASSQRVAYEQYF
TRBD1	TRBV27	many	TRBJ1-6	TGTGCCAGCAGTCCATGGACAGGGGCTAGTTCACCCCTCCACTTT	CASSPWTGASSPLHF
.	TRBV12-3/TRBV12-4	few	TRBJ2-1	TGTGCCAGCAGAGATGACTCCTCCTACAATGAGCAGTTCTTC	CASRDDSSYNEQFF
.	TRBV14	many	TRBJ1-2	TGTGCCAGCAGCCAAAGCGACGACAGCTTCCTAACTAACTATGGCTACACCTTC	CASSQSDDSFLTNYGYTF
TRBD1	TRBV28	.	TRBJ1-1	TGTGCCAGCAGTCCTTCGCCGGGACAGGGTTTCATGAACACTGAAACTTTCTTT	CASSPSPGQGFMNTETFF
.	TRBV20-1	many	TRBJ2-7	TGCAGTGCTAGAGCTGTGTGGGACACCACCTACGAGCAGTACTTC	CSARAVWDTTYEQYF
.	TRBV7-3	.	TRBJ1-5	TGTGCCAGCAGCCCAGGGCCAGCTAATCAGCCCCGGCATTTT	CASSPGPANQPRHF
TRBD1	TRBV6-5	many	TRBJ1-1	TGTGCCAGCGGGACAGGGACGAACACTGAAGCTTTCTTT	CASGTGTNTEAFF
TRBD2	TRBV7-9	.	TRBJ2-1	TGTGCCAGCAGCGCCGGACTAGTCAATGAGCAGTTCTTC	CASSAGLVNEQFF
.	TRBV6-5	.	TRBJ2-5	TGTGCCGGCAGTTACTCGTGGGACATCAAAGAGACCCAGTACTTC	CAGSYSWDIKETQYF
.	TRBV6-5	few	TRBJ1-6	TGTGCCAGCAGTTACGATGGGGGATGGTCCTATAATTCACCCCTCCACTTT	CASSYDGGWSYNSPLHF
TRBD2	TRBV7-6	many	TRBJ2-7	TGTGCCAGCAGCCTCCGGACTAGCGGGAGCTACGAGCAGTACTTC	CASSLRTSGSYEQYF
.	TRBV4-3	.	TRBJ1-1	TGCGCCAGCAGCCACCACAGGGATGGAGGTGGCACTGAAGCTTTCTTT	CASSHHRDGGGTEAFF
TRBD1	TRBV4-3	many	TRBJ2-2	TGCGCCAGCAGCCCCGTCACAGGGGCGAACACCGGGGAGCTGTTTTTT	CASSPVTGANTGELFF
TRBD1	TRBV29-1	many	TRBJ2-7	TGCAGCGTAGAAGGACAGGGGGATACCTACGAGCAGTACTTC	CSVEGQGDTYEQYF
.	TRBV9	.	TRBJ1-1	TGTGCCAGCAGCGTAGAAGACAGATCGAACACTGAAGCTTTCTTT	CASSVEDRSNTEAFF
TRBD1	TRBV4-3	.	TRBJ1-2	TGCGCCAGCGGCCAGGACAGGTCATATGGCTACACCTTC	CASGQDRSYGYTF
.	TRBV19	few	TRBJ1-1	TGTGCCAGTAGGATGCGAGGGTTGACTGAAGCTTTCTTT	CASRMRGLTEAFF
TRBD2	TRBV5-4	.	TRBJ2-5	TGTGCCAGCAGCTTGTTGTCGGGAGGAGAGACCCAGTACTTC	CASSLLSGGETQYF